This T cell receptor (beta chain) was obtained from a study of a mutant IDH1 vaccine in newly diagnosed glioma. Turning to the study itself: Visit V12 was at week 35; visit V13 was at week 47.

This CDR3 has 15 residues. Trimming took off 4 bases at V and 2 bases at J, with 13 bases between the two ends. Per the germline V gene, CDR1 is KGHSH and CDR2 is LQKENI. As for this clone: Antigen: not known.

Only in-frame clones appear in the TCRdb table, and some are missing; sequencing was by immunoSEQ multiplex PCR. The table includes around 60,000 clones, 80% to 85% detected once. Time point: week 35, safety follow-up. Doses comprised 300 ug of mutant IDH1 20-mer peptide each, plus topical imiquimod. Administration of eight vaccinations to patients took place in weeks 1, 3, 5, 7, 11, 15, 19, 23. Study-wide findings and caveats: The authors found pseudoprogression apparently unrelated to changes in top peripheral T cell clonotypes.

The sequencing used PBMCs, collected from a glioma patient whose treatment included an IDH1 peptide vaccine. The V and J genes are TRBV18 and TRBJ2-3; TRBD1 might be the D (6 bases). This TCR derives from a man aged 25-45 years with glioma. CDR3 region: CASSLRDTLTDTQYF. CDR3 bases: TGTGCCAGCTCACTCCGGGACACCCTCACAGATACGCAGTATTTT.